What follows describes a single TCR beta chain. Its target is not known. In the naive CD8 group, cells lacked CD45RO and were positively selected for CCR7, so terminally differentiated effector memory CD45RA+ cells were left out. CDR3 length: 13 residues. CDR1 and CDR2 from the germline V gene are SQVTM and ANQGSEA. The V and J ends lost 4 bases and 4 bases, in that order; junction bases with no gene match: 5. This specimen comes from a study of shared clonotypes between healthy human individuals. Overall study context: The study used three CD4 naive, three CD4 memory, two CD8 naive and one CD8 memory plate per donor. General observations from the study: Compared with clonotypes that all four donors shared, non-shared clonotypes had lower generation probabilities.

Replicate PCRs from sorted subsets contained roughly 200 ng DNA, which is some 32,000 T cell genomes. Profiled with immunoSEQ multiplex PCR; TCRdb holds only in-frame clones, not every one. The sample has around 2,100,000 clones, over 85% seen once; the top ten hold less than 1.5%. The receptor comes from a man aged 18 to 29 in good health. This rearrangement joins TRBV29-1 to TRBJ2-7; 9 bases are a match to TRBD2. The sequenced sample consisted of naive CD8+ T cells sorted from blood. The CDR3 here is CSVVQSGRYEQYF. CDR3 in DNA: TGCAGCGTTGTTCAAAGCGGGAGGTACGAGCAGTACTTC.